These 9 T cell receptor beta chains were all obtained from the same sample, sequenced in a study of blood T cell repertoires in COVID-19. The protocol was immunoSEQ multiplex PCR, while the TCRdb copy is restricted to in-frame clones and leaves out a portion. The sample gives about 180,000 clones, roughly 80% of which show up once; roughly 1.4% is in the top ten. The sample consisted of peripheral blood. The receptors stem from a human donor in a cohort sampled during active COVID-19.

This clone was found once. The J gene is TRBJ2-1, the V gene TRBV4-2; 14 positions agree with TRBD2. Germline CDR1 LGHNA, CDR2 YNFKEQ. The CDR3 contains 15 residues. J gave up 9 bases and V 4 bases, and 5 bases lay outside the gene matches. The CDR3 here is CASSPPTSGRGEQFF. CDR3 nucleotide sequence: TGTGCCAGCAGCCCCCCGACTAGCGGGAGGGGTGAGCAGTTCTTC.

The chain combines TRBV6-4 with TRBJ2-7; D not certain. Germline-derived CDR1 and CDR2 are MRHNA and SNTAGT. V was cut by 2 bases and J by 5 bases, with 10 bases left in between. The CDR3 is 13 residues long. CDR3 sequence reads: CASSDIDQNEQYF. The CDR3 DNA reads TGTGCCAGCAGTGACATCGATCAGAACGAGCAGTACTTC.

The gene calls are TRBV7-3 and TRBJ2-7, with 11 bases lining up with TRBD1. Losses at the gene ends were 4 bases for V and 3 bases for J; bases not matched to a gene: 5. Germline assignment: CDR1 SGHTA and CDR2 FQGTGA. This CDR3 has 15 amino acids. The CDR3 reads CASSSQDRGLYEQYF. CDR3 DNA sequence: TGTGCCAGCAGCTCTCAGGACAGGGGGCTCTACGAGCAGTACTTC.

This clone is deemed medium-sized. The rearrangement links TRBV24-1 to TRBJ1-2, with 9 bases that match TRBD1. The CDR3 loop spans 16 amino acids. The germline CDR1 and CDR2 sequences are KGHDR and SFDVKD. Germline trimming cut 1 base from V and 8 bases from J; bases unmatched to any gene: 10. The CDR3 DNA sequence: TGTGCCACCAGTGATTTCAAAGGACAGGGGTTTGAGGGCTACACCTTC. It codes for CATSDFKGQGFEGYTF.

V is TRBV7-2 and J is TRBJ1-5; maybe TRBD1 (6 bases). There are 17 residues in the CDR3. V lost 0 bases and J 4 bases, leaving 16 bases between the germline ends. CDR1 is SGHTA and CDR2 is FQGNSA in the germline V gene. The chain's CDR3 is CASSLAGVQGRNQPQHF. CDR3 sequence (DNA): TGTGCCAGCAGCTTAGCGGGGGTACAGGGAAGGAATCAGCCCCAGCATTTT.

The chain couples TRBV27 to TRBJ1-5, with TRBD1 matching 9 bases. This CDR3 contains 15 residues. Germline values: CDR1 MNHEY, CDR2 SMNVEV (reference sequence). The ends lost 8 bases at V and 3 bases at J; junction bases unmatched: 8. The chain's CDR3 is CASSPGQGFNQPQHF. In nucleotides, the CDR3 is TGTGCCAGCTCTCCGGGACAGGGCTTCAATCAGCCCCAGCATTTT.

The CDR3 nucleotides read TGTGCCAGCAGTCGGACTAGCGGGAGTTTCAATGAGCAGTTCTTC. It codes for CASSRTSGSFNEQFF. The J gene is TRBJ2-1, the V gene TRBV28; 13 bases match TRBD2. V trimming: 5 bases; J trimming: 6 bases; junction bases outside the gene matches: 4. The germline CDR1 and CDR2 sequences are MDHEN and SYDVKM. The CDR3 loop spans 15 amino acids.

The chain employs TRBV2 and TRBJ2-2, with 11 nucleotides matching TRBD1. The germline CDR1 and CDR2 sequences are SNHLY and FYNNEI. This CDR3 is built from 14 residues. V trimming: 8 bases; J trimming: 5 bases; junction bases outside the gene matches: 4. The CDR3 here is CASLGQGGTGELFF. In DNA form, the CDR3 reads TGTGCCAGCTTGGGACAGGGGGGGACCGGGGAGCTGTTTTTT.

Only one count was recorded for this clone. The chain combines TRBV4-1 with TRBJ1-1; TRBD1 agrees at 9 bases. With 0 bases clipped from V and 5 bases from J, the junction kept 7 bases outside the gene matches. The CDR3 spans 16 residues. Germline values: CDR1 MGHRA, CDR2 YSYEKL. For the CDR3, the DNA is TGCGCCAGCAGCCAAGATCGGCGACAGGGGGGGACTGAAGCTTTCTTT. It specifies CASSQDRRQGGTEAFF.